This T cell receptor (beta chain) comes out of a study of cytomegalovirus exposure and HLA in healthy donors. Turning to this clone: As yet, its antigen is unknown.

General observations from the study: Because they were indistinguishable, some V segments, including TRBV6-2 and TRBV6-3, were excluded.

PCR employed 60 Vbeta and 13 Jbeta primers. Authors' processing steps: Later work found tens of millions of unique TCR beta chains, with about 10 million shared. Sequencing was performed with immunoSEQ multiplex PCR; in TCRdb, only in-frame clones are kept and a portion is missing. V and J calls and clone size come straight from that table; D and trimming were deduced from the DNA. The sample data list roughly 100,000 clones. Germline values: CDR1 WSHSY, CDR2 SAAADI. V shed 4 bases, J shed 1 base, and the junction held 1 base outside the gene matches. The CDR3 is 15 residues long. The sequenced material came from PBMCs. The genes are TRBV10-2 and TRBJ2-3; TRBD2 matches 11 bases. The source of this sequence is a man aged 40-55 years in good health and CMV-seronegative. The CDR3 protein is CASSGSGGGTDTQYF. DNA for the CDR3: TGCGCCAGCAGTGGTAGCGGGGGGGGCACAGATACGCAGTATTTT.